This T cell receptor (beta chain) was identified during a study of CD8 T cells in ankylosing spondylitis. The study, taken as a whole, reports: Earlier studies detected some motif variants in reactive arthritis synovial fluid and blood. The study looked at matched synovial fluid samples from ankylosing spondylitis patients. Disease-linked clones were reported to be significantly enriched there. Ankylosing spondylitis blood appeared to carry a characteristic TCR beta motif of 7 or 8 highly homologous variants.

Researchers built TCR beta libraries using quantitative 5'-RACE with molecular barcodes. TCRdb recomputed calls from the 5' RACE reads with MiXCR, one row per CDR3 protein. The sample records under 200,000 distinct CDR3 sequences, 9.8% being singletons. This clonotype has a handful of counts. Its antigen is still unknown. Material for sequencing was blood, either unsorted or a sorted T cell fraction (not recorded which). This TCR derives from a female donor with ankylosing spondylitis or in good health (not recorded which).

The CDR3 region is CASSHSSGPLYNEQFF. For the CDR3, the DNA is TGTGCCAGCAGCCATTCTAGCGGCCCTCTATACAATGAGCAGTTCTTC. The chain combines TRBV7-9 with TRBJ2-1; TRBD2 matches at 7 bases. Germline CDR1 SEHNR, CDR2 FQNEAQ (reference sequence). This CDR3 has 16 residues. The trim removed 5 bases at V and 4 bases at J, leaving 11 bases unmatched.